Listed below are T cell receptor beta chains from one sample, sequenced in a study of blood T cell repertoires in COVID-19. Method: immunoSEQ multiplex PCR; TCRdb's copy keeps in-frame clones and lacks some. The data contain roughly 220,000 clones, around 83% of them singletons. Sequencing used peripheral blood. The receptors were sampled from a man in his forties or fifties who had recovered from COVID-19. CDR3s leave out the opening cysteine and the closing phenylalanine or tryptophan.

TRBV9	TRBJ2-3	ASSVETGRTQY
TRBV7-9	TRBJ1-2	ASSVTDGYSYGYT
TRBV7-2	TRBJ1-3	ASSQGRVSGNTIY
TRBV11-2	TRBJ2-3	ASSLKDNPTDTQY
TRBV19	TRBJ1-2	ASSMAGGYGYT
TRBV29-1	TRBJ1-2	SVDGGSSYGYT
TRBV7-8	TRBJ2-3	ASSATGALSTDTQY
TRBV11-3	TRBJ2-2	ASSPSGAGELF
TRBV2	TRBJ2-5	ASSVTSVRQETQY
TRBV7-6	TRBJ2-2	ASTRRGQGAVGELF
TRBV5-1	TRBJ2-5	ASTEQGHQETQY
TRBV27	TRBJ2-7	ASSLSGAPGSYEQY
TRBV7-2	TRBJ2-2	ASRGAGVVGELF
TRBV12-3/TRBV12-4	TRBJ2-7	ASSPGQINEQY
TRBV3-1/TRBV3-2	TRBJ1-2	ASSQDLGRVNYGYT